The next 11 T cell receptor beta chains were all read from a single sample in a study of identical twins. A single record per CDR3 protein comes from TCRdb applying MiXCR to the 5' RACE reads. The sample lists around 470,000 distinct CDR3 sequences; 14% were seen once. These data are also associated with another study on yellow fever vaccine responses in identical twins.

The sample taken for sequencing was CD4+ T cells sorted from blood. Source of these receptors: a woman aged 18-35 years in good health.

This clonotype was counted between two and nine times. This rearrangement joins TRBV5-1 to TRBJ2-4; TRBD1 is a possible D gene (6 bases). Between the trimmed V and J ends, which lost 2 bases and 0 bases, there was a span of 9 bases. Germline-derived CDR1 and CDR2 are SGHRS and YFSETQ. The CDR3 length is 15 residues. CDR3 sequence: CASSFNRVAKNIQYF. DNA of the CDR3: TGCGCCAGCAGCTTTAACAGGGTAGCCAAAAACATTCAGTACTTC. Full variable domain (missing parts from reference TRBV5-1 and TRBJ2-4): KAGVTQTPRYLIKTRGQQVTLSCSPISGHRSVSWYQQTPGQGLQFLFEYFSETQRNKGNFPGRFSGRQFSNSRSEMNVSTLELGDSALYLCASSFNRVAKNIQYFGAGTRLSVL.

There are a few counts of this clonotype. This rearrangement joins TRBV6-5 to TRBJ2-3, with D hard to call. CDR3 length: 12 amino acids. Per the germline V gene, CDR1 is MNHEY and CDR2 is SVGAGI. V lost 6 bases and J 5 bases, leaving 9 bases between the germline ends. The CDR3, as DNA: TGTGCCAGCAGAGGGTATTTAGATACGCAGTATTTT. This encodes CASRGYLDTQYF.

This clonotype came up a few times. The DNA of the CDR3 is TGCAGTGCTAGCTACGAGCAGTACTTC. Amino acid sequence: CSASYEQYF. The J gene is TRBJ2-7, the V gene TRBV20-1; D uncertain. This CDR3 is built from 9 residues. Germline loops: CDR1 DFQATT, CDR2 SNEGSKA (reference sequence). V gave up 3 bases and J gave up 3 bases, with 0 bases separating them.

The V call is TRBV7-6, the J call TRBJ2-7; D is unresolved. Looked up from germline, CDR1 is SGHVS and CDR2 is FNYEAQ. Trimming shortened V by 3 bases and J by 2 bases, and 14 bases separated the two germline ends. This CDR3 comprises 15 residues. CDR3 sequence reads: CASSLGASKAYEQYF. DNA for the CDR3: TGTGCCAGCAGCTTGGGTGCCAGTAAGGCCTACGAGCAGTACTTC.

In its sample, this clonotype was seen many times. This chain connects TRBV28 to TRBJ1-6; D possibly corresponds to TRBD1 (6 bases). The CDR3 has 14 residues. V shed 1 base and J shed 7 bases, with 8 bases lying between them. Per the germline V gene, CDR1 is MDHEN and CDR2 is SYDVKM. DNA of the CDR3: TGTGCCAGCAGTTTATACAGGGACAATTCACCCCTCCACTTT. Amino acid sequence: CASSLYRDNSPLHF.

This clonotype was seen more than once but under ten times. This chain connects TRBV11-2 to TRBJ2-2; D perhaps matches TRBD2 (5 bases). The CDR3 loop spans 16 amino acids. The V end was cut by 4 bases, the J end by 1 base, with 13 bases between. Germline V gene data show CDR1 as SGHAT and CDR2 as FQNNGV. The CDR3 protein is CASSSRGSGNTGELFF. In DNA, the CDR3 is TGTGCCAGCAGCTCGCGAGGAAGCGGGAACACCGGGGAGCTGTTTTTT.

This chain connects TRBV7-2 to TRBJ2-7; possibly TRBD1 or TRBD2 for D (5 bases each). The germline V gene has CDR1 SGHTA and CDR2 FQGNSA. Trimming cost V 7 bases and J 3 bases, with 16 bases left between them. This CDR3 is 14 amino acids long. Here the CDR3 reads CASNPGRAGYEQYF. CDR3 DNA: TGTGCCAGCAACCCCGGCAGGGCGGGCTACGAGCAGTACTTC.

A few counts support this clonotype. V gene TRBV18 combines with J gene TRBJ2-6, with 7 positions matching TRBD2. CDR3 length: 15 residues. V lost 10 bases to trimming and J lost 0 bases; unmatched junction nucleotides: 6. The V gene's germline CDR1 is KGHSH and CDR2 LQKENI. DNA of the CDR3: TGTGCCATACGGGAGGTCGTCTCTGGGGCCAACGTCCTGACTTTC. This sequence encodes CAIREVVSGANVLTF.

The chain employs TRBV6-2 or TRBV6-3 and TRBJ2-1, with TRBD2 matching over 9 bases. Germline values: CDR1 MNHEY, CDR2 SVGEGT. This CDR3 is 16 amino acids long. After removal of 7 bases from V and 9 bases from J, the junction contained 16 bases not matched to a gene. This CDR3 reads CASTPGRGRVGSEQFF. The CDR3 nucleotides read TGTGCCAGCACCCCGGGGCGCGGGAGGGTAGGGAGTGAGCAGTTCTTC.

The CDR3 sequence: CSVREGGQQNSPLHF. The CDR3 DNA is TGCAGCGTTCGGGAGGGGGGACAACAAAATTCACCCCTCCACTTT. The V gene is TRBV29-1, the J gene TRBJ1-6; D is perhaps TRBD1 (6 bases). The CDR3 runs to 15 residues. Germline V lookup: CDR1 SQVTM, CDR2 ANQGSEA. V dropped 5 bases and J dropped 7 bases, with 18 bases sitting between them. The full variable domain, its missing parts supplied by reference TRBV29-1 and TRBJ1-6, is SAVISQKPSRDICQRGTSLTIQCQVDSQVTMMFWYRQQPGQSLTLIATANQGSEATYESGFVIDKFPISRPNLTFSTLTVSNMSPEDSSIYLCSVREGGQQNSPLHFGNGTRLTVT.

The chain couples TRBV6-2 or TRBV6-3 to TRBJ2-1; 10 nucleotides agree with TRBD1. Germline-derived CDR1 and CDR2 are MNHEY and SVGEGT. The CDR3 sequence is 15 residues long. The J segment lost 3 bases and the V segment lost 6 bases, leaving 5 bases of the junction unmatched. The DNA for the CDR3 is TGTGCCAGCAGAGCCGACAGGGGGCTCTACAATGAGCAGTTCTTC. Amino acid sequence: CASRADRGLYNEQFF.